A selection of T cell receptor beta chains follows, all from one sample in a study of human CD8 memory T cell subsets. TCRdb reprocessed the 5' RACE reads and reports one entry per CDR3 protein, with no DNA. In all, the sample yields some 10,000 distinct CDR3 sequences. The sequencing input was CD8+ T cells from PBMCs. These TCRs come from a human donor in good health. Each CDR3 is given with its conserved first and last residue. Size values are once, few and many counts, or a class for expanded clones, and some rows have none.

clone_size | j_call | v_call | cdr3_aa
medium-sized | TRBJ2-7 | TRBV7-9 | CASSFDGTGDYEQYF
- | TRBJ1-1 | TRBV20-1 | CSAPRIVGPTEAFF
- | TRBJ2-2 | TRBV7-9 | CASSPPLGANTGELFF
- | TRBJ1-1 | TRBV7-9 | CASSFMGVGNTEAFF
- | TRBJ1-1 | TRBV2 | CASSEAGEWTEAFF
- | TRBJ2-7 | TRBV28 | CASSLRDRSYEQYF
- | TRBJ2-3 | TRBV7-2 | CASTSGAFTDTQYF
- | TRBJ1-5 | TRBV5-5 | CASSLTSNQPQHF
- | TRBJ1-1 | TRBV11-2 | CASSWGDSNTEAFF
medium-sized | TRBJ1-2 | TRBV5-1 | CASGEGGYGYTF
- | TRBJ2-7 | TRBV3-1 | CASSQGVAWGYEQYF
- | TRBJ2-1 | TRBV5-6 | CASSAGQGPLSEQFF
- | TRBJ1-1 | TRBV7-8 | CASSPRFEGRVGDTEAFF
- | TRBJ1-5 | TRBV4-2 | CASSQDGRSDQPQHF
- | TRBJ2-6 | TRBV27 | CASSKRGLNVLTF
- | TRBJ2-7 | TRBV24-1 | CATSDLTSGYSYEQYF
- | TRBJ1-5 | TRBV28 | CASSRDREGNQPQHF
- | TRBJ2-2 | TRBV5-1 | CASSFLGGGTNTGELFF
- | TRBJ2-1 | TRBV6-2/TRBV6-3 | CASRSRGASYNEQFF
medium-sized | TRBJ1-2 | TRBV11-2 | CASSLGQAYGYTF
- | TRBJ1-2 | TRBV5-1 | CASSLRPGTPSSHGYTF
- | TRBJ1-1 | TRBV5-6 | CASSPQGYTEAFF
- | TRBJ2-3 | TRBV9 | CASSPLGGAGVRDTQYF
- | TRBJ2-3 | TRBV6-2/TRBV6-3 | CASSFVNGLGGTATDTQYF
medium-sized | TRBJ2-7 | TRBV28 | CASSFGGDSTYEQYF
- | TRBJ2-2 | TRBV7-2 | CASSLAGRLAERNTGELFF
medium-sized | TRBJ2-1 | TRBV19 | CATAGSSYNEQFF
- | TRBJ2-1 | TRBV7-9 | CASSLADYNEQFF
- | TRBJ2-3 | TRBV28 | CASSFSRGTTDTQYF
- | TRBJ2-1 | TRBV7-8 | CASSWGLTNEQFF
- | TRBJ2-2 | TRBV5-1 | CASSLAGRTGELFF
- | TRBJ1-1 | TRBV5-5 | CASSPTRTLTNTEAFF
- | TRBJ1-5 | TRBV2 | CASSEARDVRNQPQHF
- | TRBJ2-1 | TRBV7-6 | CASSSSGGVNEQFF
- | TRBJ2-7 | TRBV7-6 | CASSATESSYEQYF
- | TRBJ1-5 | TRBV6-1 | CASTPSGYSNQPQHF
- | TRBJ1-5 | TRBV7-8 | CASSLGRGQGYQPQHF
- | TRBJ1-4 | TRBV29-1 | CSVELDGSTNEKLFF
- | TRBJ2-3 | TRBV15 | CATSRGLADTQYF
- | TRBJ1-4 | TRBV4-1 | CASSHRGGALGEKLFF
- | TRBJ1-1 | TRBV29-1 | CSVLGLGQGEAFF
- | TRBJ2-7 | TRBV5-6 | CASRLTGNYEQYF
- | TRBJ1-2 | TRBV11-2 | CASRPSQALYGYTF
large | TRBJ2-7 | TRBV20-1 | CSARDLQGSSYEQYF
- | TRBJ1-2 | TRBV28 | CASSLPDGYTF
- | TRBJ2-7 | TRBV3-1 | CASSQEGLAGHYEQYF
- | TRBJ2-2 | TRBV11-2 | CASSSDETGNTGELFF
- | TRBJ1-1 | TRBV4-1 | CASRPSRGEMNTEAFF
- | TRBJ2-3 | TRBV2 | CASSGHPSGDTQYF
- | TRBJ1-1 | TRBV5-5 | CASSLDRGPEAFF
- | TRBJ2-7 | TRBV4-1 | CASSQEGRGNSYEQYF
- | TRBJ1-1 | TRBV7-9 | CASSLAARGQNWDTEAFF
- | TRBJ2-1 | TRBV11-1 | CASSFHRPNEQFF
- | TRBJ2-3 | TRBV12-3/TRBV12-4 | CASSTGTATDTQYF
- | TRBJ1-5 | TRBV6-2/TRBV6-3 | CASMSGVSNQPQHF